The rows below give T cell receptor beta chains drawn from one sample of a study of shared clonotypes between healthy human individuals. Sequenced by immunoSEQ multiplex PCR; TCRdb stores in-frame clones only, minus some. The repertoire consists of around 1,900,000 clones, with 93% occurring once and the leading ten covering less than 2%. Source material: naive CD8+ T cells from PBMCs. The source of these receptors is a man aged 18-30 years in good health. Some clones in this sample may be carry-over from other donors' samples. Both conserved end residues are part of each CDR3. The D gene is left open where the match is weak. Size is stated for part of the rows, as once, few or many counts, or as a class when the clone is expanded.

>-|once|13|TRBJ2-4|TRBV13
CASSPGRLNIQYF
TGTGCCAGCAGCCCTGGGCGACTAAACATTCAGTACTTC
>-|once|15|TRBJ2-3|TRBV6-4
CASRPTNIGWDTQYF
TGTGCCAGCAGACCAACGAATATCGGCTGGGATACGCAGTATTTT
>TRBD2|-|15|TRBJ2-1|TRBV2
CASSDVLAGLNEQFF
TGTGCCAGCAGTGATGTGCTAGCGGGATTAAATGAGCAGTTCTTC
>-|-|13|TRBJ2-7|TRBV11-2
CASSALNQLPQYF
TGTGCCAGCAGCGCCCTTAACCAACTACCCCAGTACTTC
>TRBD1|-|15|TRBJ2-3|TRBV15
CATSSGQASTDTQYF
TGTGCCACCAGCAGCGGACAGGCAAGCACAGATACGCAGTATTTT
>TRBD1|once|15|TRBJ2-7|TRBV7-2
CASSLVYTGAYEQYF
TGTGCCAGCAGCTTAGTGTACACAGGGGCCTACGAGCAGTACTTC
>TRBD2|-|15|TRBJ2-7|TRBV27
CASSSSGRAPHEQYF
TGTGCCAGCAGTTCCAGCGGGAGGGCCCCCCACGAGCAGTACTTC
>TRBD1|-|15|TRBJ1-4|TRBV2
CASRRTGGANEKLFF
TGTGCCAGCAGGCGGACAGGGGGGGCTAATGAAAAACTGTTTTTT
>-|once|17|TRBJ1-2|TRBV4-1
CASSRAVTVGTNYGYTF
TGCGCCAGCAGCCGGGCAGTCACCGTGGGGACTAACTATGGCTACACCTTC
>-|-|16|TRBJ2-1|TRBV5-1
CASRPRTVDSYNEQFF
TGCGCCAGCAGACCCAGGACGGTTGACTCCTACAATGAGCAGTTCTTC
>-|few|15|TRBJ1-1|TRBV27
CASSLSPRGNTEAFF
TGTGCCAGCAGTTTAAGCCCCCGCGGGAACACTGAAGCTTTCTTT
>-|-|12|TRBJ2-1|TRBV19
CASSIWGNEQFF
TGTGCCAGTAGTATATGGGGGAATGAGCAGTTCTTC
>-|-|14|TRBJ2-7|TRBV27
CASSLEHSSYEQYF
TGTGCCAGCAGTTTGGAGCATAGCTCCTACGAGCAGTACTTC
>-|-|13|TRBJ2-7|TRBV10-3
CAISTALSYEQYF
TGTGCCATCAGTACAGCCCTCTCCTACGAGCAGTACTTC
>-|-|15|TRBJ2-7|TRBV13
CASSLASGLTHEQYF
TGTGCCAGCAGCTTGGCCAGCGGCCTGACCCACGAGCAGTACTTC
>TRBD1|-|16|TRBJ1-3|TRBV5-1
CASSQGQGFRGNTIYF
TGCGCCAGCAGCCAGGGACAGGGGTTTCGGGGAAACACCATATATTTT
>-|once|15|TRBJ2-2|TRBV7-8
CASSLESKNTGELFF
TGTGCCAGCAGCTTAGAGAGCAAGAACACCGGGGAGCTGTTTTTT
>-|-|19|TRBJ1-2|TRBV27
CASSLRPGQTKLANYGYTF
TGTGCCAGCAGTCTCCGGCCGGGACAAACTAAACTAGCTAACTATGGCTACACCTTC
>TRBD2|-|18|TRBJ2-1|TRBV27
CASTILAGGRSSYNEQFF
TGTGCCAGCACGATATTAGCGGGAGGGCGGAGCTCCTACAATGAGCAGTTCTTC
>TRBD2|-|18|TRBJ2-1|TRBV7-8
CASSLALAGGDLYNEQFF
TGTGCCAGCAGCTTAGCTCTAGCGGGAGGGGACCTCTACAATGAGCAGTTCTTC
>TRBD2|-|16|TRBJ2-1|TRBV11-2
CASSLEPGLGGNEQFF
TGTGCCAGCAGCTTAGAACCCGGACTAGGAGGGAATGAGCAGTTCTTC
>-|-|12|TRBJ2-2|TRBV5-4
CASSLALGELFF
TGTGCCAGCAGCCTAGCTCTCGGGGAGCTGTTTTTT
>-|few|14|TRBJ2-1|TRBV28
CASTIGAGFNEQFF
TGTGCCAGCACCATCGGGGCGGGGTTCAATGAGCAGTTCTTC
>-|-|15|TRBJ1-1|TRBV9
CASSPEVRMNTEAFF
TGTGCCAGCAGCCCGGAGGTCAGGATGAACACTGAAGCTTTCTTT
>-|-|13|TRBJ2-5|TRBV2
CASRDRGGETQYF
TGTGCCAGCCGCGACAGGGGAGGGGAGACCCAGTACTTC
>-|-|13|TRBJ1-2|TRBV25-1
CASSTAGALGYTF
TGTGCCAGCAGTACTGCGGGGGCACTTGGCTACACCTTC
>-|-|14|TRBJ1-3|TRBV4-3
CASSQGTLGNTIYF
TGCGCCAGCAGCCAAGGGACTCTTGGAAACACCATATATTTT
>-|-|17|TRBJ2-2|TRBV27
CASSLKGVALNTGELFF
TGTGCCAGCAGTTTAAAAGGGGTAGCGTTGAACACCGGGGAGCTGTTTTTT
>-|-|14|TRBJ1-5|TRBV7-9
CASSLGDSNQPQHF
TGTGCCAGCAGCCTCGGAGATAGCAATCAGCCCCAGCATTTT
>-|-|11|TRBJ2-2|TRBV5-8
CASREAGELFF
TGTGCCAGCAGAGAGGCCGGGGAGCTGTTTTTT
>-|once|13|TRBJ2-2|TRBV11-3
CASSRAGAGELFF
TGTGCCAGCAGCCGAGCTGGCGCCGGGGAGCTGTTTTTT
>-|once|17|TRBJ2-5|TRBV7-9
CASSYPPGWEDSETQYF
TGTGCCAGCAGCTACCCCCCAGGGTGGGAAGATTCGGAGACCCAGTACTTC
>TRBD2|-|13|TRBJ2-3|TRBV7-3
CASSPGGFNTQYF
TGTGCCAGCAGCCCCGGGGGGTTCAATACGCAGTATTTT
>-|-|11|TRBJ2-7|TRBV6-1
CAIGRGYEQYF
TGTGCCATCGGAAGAGGATACGAGCAGTACTTC
>TRBD2|-|17|TRBJ2-3|TRBV19
CASREREYGGSTDTQYF
TGTGCCAGTAGAGAGCGGGAGTACGGAGGGAGCACAGATACGCAGTATTTT
>-|-|16|TRBJ1-2|TRBV11-2
CASSLVRTDPNYGYTF
TGTGCCAGCAGCTTAGTGAGGACGGATCCTAACTATGGCTACACCTTC
>TRBD2|-|15|TRBJ2-1|TRBV27
CASSLTSGSVDEQFF
TGTGCCAGCAGTTTGACTAGCGGGAGCGTCGATGAGCAGTTCTTC
>-|-|13|TRBJ2-7|TRBV27
CASSLGSGSEQYF
TGTGCCAGCAGTTTAGGGTCAGGGTCCGAGCAGTACTTC
>-|-|16|TRBJ2-2|TRBV7-9
CASSLPGRLDTGELFF
TGTGCCAGCAGCTTACCGGGACGGCTTGACACCGGGGAGCTGTTTTTT
>-|-|13|TRBJ2-7|TRBV5-1
CASSLGQFYEQYF
TGCGCCAGCAGCTTGGGGCAGTTCTACGAGCAGTACTTC
>-|-|17|TRBJ2-1|TRBV30
CAWSGPLSGISYNEQFF
TGTGCCTGGAGTGGACCTCTTAGCGGAATCTCCTACAATGAGCAGTTCTTC
>TRBD2|once|14|TRBJ2-7|TRBV5-4
CASSLISGSREQYF
TGTGCCAGCAGCTTGATTAGCGGGAGTCGGGAGCAGTACTTC
>TRBD1|-|15|TRBJ1-5|TRBV27
CASSPEGQGAQPQHF
TGTGCCAGCAGTCCGGAAGGACAGGGGGCCCAGCCCCAGCATTTT
>TRBD2|-|15|TRBJ2-7|TRBV7-8
CASSLGLAGAVEQYF
TGTGCCAGCAGCTTAGGACTAGCGGGAGCGGTCGAGCAGTACTTC
>TRBD1|-|15|TRBJ2-7|TRBV7-2
CASSGTVILAYEQYF
TGTGCCAGCAGCGGGACAGTAATACTAGCCTACGAGCAGTACTTC
>-|-|15|TRBJ1-1|TRBV6-5
CASSVIRGLAAEAFF
TGTGCCAGCAGTGTGATCAGGGGCCTCGCCGCTGAAGCTTTCTTT
>-|once|13|TRBJ2-5|TRBV27
CASSLTSSETQYF
TGTGCCAGCAGTTTAACTAGTAGTGAGACCCAGTACTTC
>-|-|16|TRBJ2-5|TRBV4-1
CASSQGPGPQRETQYF
TGCGCCAGCAGCCAAGGGCCGGGGCCCCAGAGGGAGACCCAGTACTTC
>-|-|12|TRBJ2-3|TRBV27
CASSLPSDTQYF
TGTGCCAGCAGCCTCCCATCGGATACGCAGTATTTT
>TRBD1|-|16|TRBJ2-2|TRBV27
CASSLKGGAGTGELFF
TGTGCCAGCAGTTTAAAAGGGGGCGCAGGCACCGGGGAGCTGTTTTTT
>-|-|13|TRBJ1-4|TRBV7-9
CASSFGLGEKLFF
TGTGCCAGCAGCTTCGGTTTGGGTGAAAAACTGTTTTTT